This T cell receptor beta chain emerged from a study of blood T cell repertoires in COVID-19. As for the study in general: Italy, Spain and the United States were the sources of the convalescent and acute COVID-19 samples. From T cells, B-cell-depleted T cells, or PBMCs came the material, which was cDNA or gDNA.

The CDR3 runs 15 residues. Unmatched junction bases numbered 7, after V lost 3 bases and J lost 4 bases. Germline loops: CDR1 LNHDA, CDR2 SQIVND (reference sequence). Produced via immunoSEQ multiplex PCR; TCRdb's table is partial and in-frame only. The top ten clones hold 6.5% to 9% of a sample with about 120,000 clones, 70% to 80% of them seen once. The chain couples TRBV19 to TRBJ1-1; the match to TRBD1 covers 8 bases. The specimen was peripheral blood. This receptor was taken from a human donor in a cohort sampled during active COVID-19. The CDR3 DNA reads TGTGCCAGTAGTATGGTCCCAACAGGGGGCACTGAAGCTTTCTTT. Translation gives CASSMVPTGGTEAFF.